The T cell receptor (beta chain) described here comes from a study of T-cell reconstitution after alpha-beta-depleted transplantation in children. Unique molecular identifiers were used to barcode this TCRbeta library. TCRdb processed the PCR reads anew with MiXCR; each CDR3 protein has one entry. The data hold 700,000 to 850,000 distinct CDR3 sequences, with roughly 15% observed a single time. Notes on the study in general: At around two months after transplant, the alpha-beta T cells were reportedly derived from several hundred expanded clones that came from non-depleted graft cells.

CDR3 length equals 17 residues. J gave up 0 bases and V 0 bases, and 8 bases lay outside the gene matches. Germline lookup yields CDR1 LGHDT and CDR2 YNNKEL (reference sequence). Only a few counts were recorded for this clonotype. Its specificity is unknown. The material sequenced was PBMCs, mostly from graft donor cells, taken 360 days after TCRalphabeta/CD19-depleted stem cell transplant. V gene TRBV3-1 combines with J gene TRBJ2-7; 7 positions agree with TRBD2. This receptor was obtained from a male patient between 5 and 17 years old who had a stem cell transplant for acute lymphoblastic leukemia, so the T cells may come from the graft donor. CDR3 in DNA: TGTGCCAGCAGCCAAGATCCACGGACTAGGCGCTCCTACGAGCAGTACTTC. Protein: CASSQDPRTRRSYEQYF.